Listed below are T cell receptor beta chains from one sample, sequenced in a study of blood T cell repertoires in COVID-19. Repertoires were generated with immunoSEQ multiplex PCR, while TCRdb's copy carries only in-frame clones and drops some. The sample gives 80,000 or so clones, less than 95% of which show up once; under 1.1% is in the top ten. The sample consisted of peripheral blood. The receptors were sampled from a woman in her fifties or sixties in a cohort sampled during active COVID-19. Both conserved end residues are part of each CDR3. D genes are given only for firm matches. Clone size is stated in some rows and not others, as once, few, many or a class when expanded.

CASSQESAGGRDTQYF | TGTGCCAGCAGCCAAGAATCAGCGGGAGGCCGAGATACGCAGTATTTT | TRBJ2-3 | - | TRBD2 | TRBV3-1/TRBV3-2
CASTSYRQGTYNSPLHF | TGTGCCAGCACCTCCTATAGGCAGGGAACCTATAATTCACCCCTCCACTTT | TRBJ1-6 | - | - | TRBV2
CASTPRALYGYTF | TGTGCCAGCACCCCGAGGGCCCTCTATGGCTACACCTTC | TRBJ1-2 | once | - | TRBV28
CASSVGIGETNGNSPLHF | TGTGCCAGCAGCGTAGGCATTGGGGAGACAAACGGGAATTCACCCCTCCACTTT | TRBJ1-6 | - | - | TRBV9
CASSVTRDMNTEAFF | TGTGCCAGCAGCGTAACTAGGGACATGAACACTGAAGCTTTCTTT | TRBJ1-1 | - | - | TRBV9
CSVWGRMKRDEAFF | TGCAGCGTTTGGGGCAGAATGAAGAGAGATGAAGCTTTCTTT | TRBJ1-1 | once | - | TRBV29-1
CAWEPRVNSPLHF | TGTGCCTGGGAACCCAGGGTGAATTCACCCCTCCACTTT | TRBJ1-6 | - | - | TRBV30
CASSVGLGNTIYF | TGTGCCAGCAGCGTAGGCCTTGGCAACACCATATATTTT | TRBJ1-3 | once | - | TRBV9
CASSDRGIGELFF | TGTGCCAGCAGCGATCGGGGGATCGGGGAGCTGTTTTTT | TRBJ2-2 | - | - | TRBV2
CASTLRQGDGYTF | TGTGCCAGCACCCTAAGACAGGGGGATGGCTACACCTTC | TRBJ1-2 | - | TRBD1 | TRBV5-8
CASRNPGLAGVTDTQYF | TGTGCCAGCAGGAACCCGGGACTAGCGGGAGTCACAGATACGCAGTATTTT | TRBJ2-3 | - | TRBD2 | TRBV28
CASRKGQNTEAFF | TGTGCCAGCAGGAAGGGACAGAACACTGAAGCTTTCTTT | TRBJ1-1 | - | - | TRBV12-3/TRBV12-4
CSVDAGALNYGYTF | TGCAGCGTTGATGCGGGGGCCCTTAACTATGGCTACACCTTC | TRBJ1-2 | few | - | TRBV29-1
CARSLLGAGAPGELFF | TGTGCCCGCAGCCTCTTGGGGGCGGGAGCCCCCGGGGAGCTGTTTTTT | TRBJ2-2 | - | - | TRBV3-1/TRBV3-2
CASSLGRGQTDTQYF | TGCGCCAGCAGCTTGGGCAGGGGGCAAACAGATACGCAGTATTTT | TRBJ2-3 | - | TRBD1 | TRBV5-1
CASSQEDGANVLTF | TGTGCCAGCAGCCAGGAGGATGGGGCCAACGTCCTGACTTTC | TRBJ2-6 | - | - | TRBV3-1/TRBV3-2
CASSQTRDRVYEQYF | TGCGCCAGCAGCCAGACAAGGGACAGGGTCTACGAGCAGTACTTC | TRBJ2-7 | - | TRBD1 | TRBV4-1
CASTLGYEQYF | TGTGCCAGCACCCTCGGCTACGAGCAGTACTTC | TRBJ2-7 | - | - | TRBV7-9
CAIGTSGRRSSYNEQFF | TGTGCCATAGGGACTAGCGGGAGAAGGAGCTCCTACAATGAGCAGTTCTTC | TRBJ2-1 | once | TRBD2 | TRBV10-3
CASRLDLQPQHF | TGTGCCAGCAGACTCGACTTACAGCCCCAGCATTTT | TRBJ1-5 | - | - | TRBV12-3/TRBV12-4
CASSSTPVSQDTQYF | TGTGCCAGCAGCTCCACCCCGGTGTCGCAAGATACGCAGTATTTT | TRBJ2-3 | - | - | TRBV7-9
CASSQDRTSGVYEQYF | TGTGCCAGCAGCCAAGATAGGACTAGCGGGGTCTACGAGCAGTACTTC | TRBJ2-7 | few | TRBD2 | TRBV4-2
CASSLSETLNTGELFF | TGTGCTAGCAGCTTATCCGAGACACTGAACACCGGGGAGCTGTTTTTT | TRBJ2-2 | - | - | TRBV7-7
CASSSGGTGNEQYF | TGTGCCAGTAGCTCCGGCGGGACAGGGAACGAGCAGTACTTC | TRBJ2-7 | - | TRBD1 | TRBV19
CASSEKTRIAGELFF | TGTGCCAGCAGCGAAAAGACTAGGATCGCCGGGGAGCTGTTTTTT | TRBJ2-2 | - | - | TRBV28
CASSQQGRSEAFF | TGTGCCAGTAGCCAACAAGGGAGATCTGAAGCTTTCTTT | TRBJ1-1 | - | - | TRBV19
CASGDRGMKSGQFF | TGTGCCAGTGGGGACAGGGGTATGAAAAGTGGGCAGTTCTTC | TRBJ2-1 | - | TRBD1 | TRBV19
CASSQGLLGPRGGGYTF | TGTGCCAGCAGCCAAGGACTTCTGGGTCCTCGGGGGGGTGGCTACACCTTC | TRBJ1-2 | - | - | TRBV3-1/TRBV3-2
CASSSTSAGGNYEQYF | TGTGCCAGCAGTTCCACTTCAGCGGGAGGAAACTACGAGCAGTACTTC | TRBJ2-7 | - | TRBD2 | TRBV28
CASGGGRNLNQPQHF | TGTGCCAGCGGGGGGGGACGGAACCTCAATCAGCCCCAGCATTTT | TRBJ1-5 | - | - | TRBV28
CASSPGTSGPPGETQYF | TGTGCCAGCTCTCCGGGGACTAGCGGTCCCCCGGGGGAGACCCAGTACTTC | TRBJ2-5 | once | TRBD2 | TRBV27
CASTLAGGPTDTQYF | TGTGCCAGCACCTTAGCGGGAGGCCCCACAGATACGCAGTATTTT | TRBJ2-3 | - | TRBD2 | TRBV5-4
CASSLRQGDEQYF | TGTGCCAGCAGTTTGCGACAGGGGGACGAGCAGTACTTC | TRBJ2-7 | - | TRBD1 | TRBV12-3/TRBV12-4
CASSYSGGSGYGYTF | TGTGCCAGCAGTTACTCAGGGGGTAGTGGCTATGGCTACACCTTC | TRBJ1-2 | - | - | TRBV6-5
CASSPGTGLGGYTF | TGTGCCAGCAGCCCCGGGACAGGGCTCGGCGGCTACACCTTC | TRBJ1-2 | - | TRBD1 | TRBV6-5
CASSLGTRGSYEQYF | TGTGCCAGCAGTTTAGGGACTAGGGGCTCCTACGAGCAGTACTTC | TRBJ2-7 | - | TRBD2 | TRBV28